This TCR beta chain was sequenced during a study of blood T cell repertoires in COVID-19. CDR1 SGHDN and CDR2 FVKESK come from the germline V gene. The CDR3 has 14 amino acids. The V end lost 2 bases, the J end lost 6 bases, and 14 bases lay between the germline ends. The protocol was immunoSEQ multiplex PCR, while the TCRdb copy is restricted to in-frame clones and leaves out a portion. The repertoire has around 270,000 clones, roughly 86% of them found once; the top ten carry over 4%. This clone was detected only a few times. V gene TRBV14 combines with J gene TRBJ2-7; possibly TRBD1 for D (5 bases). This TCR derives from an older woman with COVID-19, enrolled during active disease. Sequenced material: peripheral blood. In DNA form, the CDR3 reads TGTGCCAGCAGCCAATGCAGGGAAGGGTGCGAGCAGTACTTC. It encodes CASSQCREGCEQYF.